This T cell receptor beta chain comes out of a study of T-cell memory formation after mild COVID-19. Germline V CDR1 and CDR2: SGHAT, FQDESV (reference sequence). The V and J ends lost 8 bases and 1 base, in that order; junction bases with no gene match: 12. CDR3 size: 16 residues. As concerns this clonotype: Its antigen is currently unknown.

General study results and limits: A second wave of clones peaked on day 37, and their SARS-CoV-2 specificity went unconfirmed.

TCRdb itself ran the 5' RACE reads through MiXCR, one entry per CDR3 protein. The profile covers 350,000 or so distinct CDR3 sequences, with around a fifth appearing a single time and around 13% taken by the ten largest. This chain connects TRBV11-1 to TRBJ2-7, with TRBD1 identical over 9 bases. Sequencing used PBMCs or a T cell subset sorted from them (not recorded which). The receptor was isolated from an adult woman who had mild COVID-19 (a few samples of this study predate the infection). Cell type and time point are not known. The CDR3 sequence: CASVPGGTGSSYEQYF. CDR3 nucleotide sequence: TGTGCCAGCGTGCCTGGGGGGACAGGGTCGTCCTACGAGCAGTACTTC.